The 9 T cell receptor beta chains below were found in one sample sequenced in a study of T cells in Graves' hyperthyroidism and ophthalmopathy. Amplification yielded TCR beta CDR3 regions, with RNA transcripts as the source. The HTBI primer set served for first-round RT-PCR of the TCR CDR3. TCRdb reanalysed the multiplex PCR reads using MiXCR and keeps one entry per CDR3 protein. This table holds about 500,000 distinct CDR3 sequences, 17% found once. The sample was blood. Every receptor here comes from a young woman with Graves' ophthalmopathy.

The CDR3 DNA follows: TGTGCCAGTAGTATGCGGGAGACAGGGGAATCACCCCTCCACTTT. Translation: CASSMRETGESPLHF. J is TRBJ1-6 and V is TRBV19; 8 bases map to TRBD1. V lost 3 bases and J lost 10; bases outside the gene matches: 8. Germline V lookup: CDR1 LNHDA, CDR2 SQIVND (reference sequence). This CDR3 is 15 amino acids long.

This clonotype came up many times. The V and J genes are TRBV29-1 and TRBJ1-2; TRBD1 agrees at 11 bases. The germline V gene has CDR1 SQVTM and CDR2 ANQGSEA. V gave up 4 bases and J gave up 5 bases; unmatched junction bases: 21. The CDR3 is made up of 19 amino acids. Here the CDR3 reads CSVGREGDRGIAGAYGYTF. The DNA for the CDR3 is TGCAGCGTTGGAAGGGAGGGGGACAGGGGGATCGCTGGCGCGTATGGCTACACCTTC.

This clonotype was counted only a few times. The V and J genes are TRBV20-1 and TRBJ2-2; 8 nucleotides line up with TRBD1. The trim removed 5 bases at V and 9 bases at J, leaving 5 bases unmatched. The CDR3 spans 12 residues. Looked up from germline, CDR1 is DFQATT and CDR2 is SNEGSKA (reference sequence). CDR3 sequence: CSARQGNRELFF. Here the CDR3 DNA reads TGCAGTGCTCGACAGGGGAACAGGGAGCTGTTTTTT.

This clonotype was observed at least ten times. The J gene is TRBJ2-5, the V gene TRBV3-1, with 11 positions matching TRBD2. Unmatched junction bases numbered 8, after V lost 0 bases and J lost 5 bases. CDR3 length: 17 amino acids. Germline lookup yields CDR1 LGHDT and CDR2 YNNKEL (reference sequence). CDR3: CASSQDQLAGDGETQYF. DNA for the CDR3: TGTGCCAGCAGCCAAGATCAACTAGCGGGAGACGGGGAGACCCAGTACTTC.

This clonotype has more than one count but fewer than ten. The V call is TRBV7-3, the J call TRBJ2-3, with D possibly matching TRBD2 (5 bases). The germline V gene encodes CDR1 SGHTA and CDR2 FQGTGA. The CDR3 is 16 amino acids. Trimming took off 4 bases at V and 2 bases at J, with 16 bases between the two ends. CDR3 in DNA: TGTGCCAGCAGCTCGAACGGGGTCTTCGACACAGATACGCAGTATTTT. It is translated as CASSSNGVFDTDTQYF.

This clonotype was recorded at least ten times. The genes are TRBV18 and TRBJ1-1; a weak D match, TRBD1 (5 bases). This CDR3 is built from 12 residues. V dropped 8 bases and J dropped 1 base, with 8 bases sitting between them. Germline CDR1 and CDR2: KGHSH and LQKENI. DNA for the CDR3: TGTGCCAGCCTCACAGGGAACACTGAAGCTTTCTTT. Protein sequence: CASLTGNTEAFF. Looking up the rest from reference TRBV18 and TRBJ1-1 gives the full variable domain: NAGVMQNPRHLVRRRGQEARLRCSPMKGHSHVYWYRQLPEEGLKFMVYLQKENIIDESGMPKERFSAEFPKEGPSILRIQQVVRGDSAAYFCASLTGNTEAFFGQGTRLTVV.

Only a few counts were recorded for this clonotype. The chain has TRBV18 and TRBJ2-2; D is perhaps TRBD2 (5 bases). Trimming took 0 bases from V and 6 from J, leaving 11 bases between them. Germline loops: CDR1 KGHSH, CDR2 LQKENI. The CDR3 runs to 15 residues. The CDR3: CASSPPARVAGELFF. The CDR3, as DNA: TGTGCCAGCTCACCACCGGCGCGGGTGGCCGGGGAGCTGTTTTTT.

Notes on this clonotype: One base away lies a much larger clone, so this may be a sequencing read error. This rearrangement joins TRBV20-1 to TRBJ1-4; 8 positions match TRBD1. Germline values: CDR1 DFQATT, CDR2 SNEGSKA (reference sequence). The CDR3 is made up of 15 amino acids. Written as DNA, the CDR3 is TGCAGTGCTAGAGATAGTTGGACAGGGCGTGAAAAACTGTCTTTT. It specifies CSARDSWTGREKLSF.

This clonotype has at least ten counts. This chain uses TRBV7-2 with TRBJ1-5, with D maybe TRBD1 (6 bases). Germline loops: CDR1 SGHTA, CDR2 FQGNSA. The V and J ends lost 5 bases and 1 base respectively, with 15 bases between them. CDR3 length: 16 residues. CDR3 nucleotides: TGTGCCAGCAGCCCAGATCCGGGGGCGAGCAATCAGCCCCAGCATTTT. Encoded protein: CASSPDPGASNQPQHF.